The following is a T cell receptor (beta chain) sequence with its context. The data were obtained in a study of tumor-infiltrating lymphocytes in oesophageal squamous cell carcinoma. TCRdb itself ran the PCR reads through MiXCR, one entry per CDR3 protein. This table has about 18,000 distinct CDR3 sequences, 40% to 55% appearing once. Germline CDR1 SGHVS, CDR2 FNYEAQ. CDR3 size: 12 residues. The chain couples TRBV7-6 to TRBJ2-6, with TRBD2 as a possible D gene (5 bases). TRBJ2-7 matches the DNA end more closely, so the J call is doubtful. The sequence was obtained from a female donor with esophageal squamous cell carcinoma. Sequenced material: blood. Written as DNA, the CDR3 is TGTGCCAGCAGCTCCCAAGAGGGAGAGCAGTACTTC. This sequence encodes CASSSQEGEQYF.